This entry describes one T cell receptor beta chain. Its antigen is still unknown. Total RNA extraction produced at least 5 micrograms (per sample) for the study. This record belongs to a study of blood T cells in healthy people across ages. Overall study results and limits: More naive CD4+ cells and higher diversity were found in long-lived than in aged donors.

Using a J-beta primer mix together with a sample-barcoded 5' primer, a second PCR was run for roughly 6 to 12 cycles. With 12 random nucleotides, a template-switch adaptor tagged each individual cDNA molecule. TCRdb re-called the 5' RACE reads with MiXCR, one entry per CDR3 protein. The sample has fewer than 950,000 distinct CDR3 sequences; about 53% are singletons. The trim removed 5 bases at V and 0 bases at J, leaving 12 bases unmatched. This CDR3 contains 19 residues. Germline V gene data show CDR1 as SGHTA and CDR2 as FQGNSA. The source material was blood. The chain employs TRBV7-2 and TRBJ2-1; TRBD2 aligns across 11 bases. The receptor's source is a man at least 80 years old in good health. The CDR3 protein is CASSPGLAAPISSYNEQFF. The DNA of the CDR3 is TGTGCCAGCAGCCCGGGACTAGCGGCCCCGATAAGCTCCTACAATGAGCAGTTCTTC.